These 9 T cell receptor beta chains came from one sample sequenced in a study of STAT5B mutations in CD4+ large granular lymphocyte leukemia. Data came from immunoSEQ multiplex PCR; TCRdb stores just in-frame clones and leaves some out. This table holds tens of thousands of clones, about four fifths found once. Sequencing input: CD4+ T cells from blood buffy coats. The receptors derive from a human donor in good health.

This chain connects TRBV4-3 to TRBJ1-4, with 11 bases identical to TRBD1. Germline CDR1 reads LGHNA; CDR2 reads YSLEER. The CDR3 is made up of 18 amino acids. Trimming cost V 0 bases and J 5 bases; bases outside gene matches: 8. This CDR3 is CASSQDVIRDRGNEKLFF. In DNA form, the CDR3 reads TGCGCCAGCAGCCAAGACGTGATTCGGGACAGGGGGAATGAAAAACTGTTTTTT.

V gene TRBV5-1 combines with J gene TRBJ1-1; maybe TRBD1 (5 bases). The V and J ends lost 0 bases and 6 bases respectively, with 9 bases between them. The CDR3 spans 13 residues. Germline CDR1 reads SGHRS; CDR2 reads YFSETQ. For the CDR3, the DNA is TGCGCCAGCAGCTTGGCCGGGGGAGCTGAAGCTTTCTTT. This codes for CASSLAGGAEAFF.

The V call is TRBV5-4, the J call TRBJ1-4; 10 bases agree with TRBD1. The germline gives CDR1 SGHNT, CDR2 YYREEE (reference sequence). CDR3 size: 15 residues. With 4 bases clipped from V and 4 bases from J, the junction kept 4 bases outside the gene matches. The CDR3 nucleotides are TGTGCCAGCAGCGCCCGGACAGGGGGTAATGAAAAACTGTTTTTT. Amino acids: CASSARTGGNEKLFF.

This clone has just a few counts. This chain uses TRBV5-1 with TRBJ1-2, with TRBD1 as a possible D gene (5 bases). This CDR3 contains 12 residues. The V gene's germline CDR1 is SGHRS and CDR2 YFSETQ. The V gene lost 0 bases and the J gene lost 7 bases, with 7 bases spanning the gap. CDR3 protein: CASSLGGSGYTF. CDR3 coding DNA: TGCGCCAGCAGCTTGGGGGGCTCTGGCTACACCTTC.

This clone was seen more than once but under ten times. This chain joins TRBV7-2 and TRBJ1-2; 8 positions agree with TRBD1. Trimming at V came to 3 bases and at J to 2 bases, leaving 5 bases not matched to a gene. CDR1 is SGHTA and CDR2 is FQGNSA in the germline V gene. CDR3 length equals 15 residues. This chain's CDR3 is CASSFPGGVNYGYTF. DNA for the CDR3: TGTGCCAGCAGCTTCCCAGGGGGCGTAAACTATGGCTACACCTTC.

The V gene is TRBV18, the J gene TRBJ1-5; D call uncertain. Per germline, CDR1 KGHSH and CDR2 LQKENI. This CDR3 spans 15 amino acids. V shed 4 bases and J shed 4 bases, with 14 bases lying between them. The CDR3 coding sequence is TGTGCCAGCTCACTCGGACGCGGCGGTAATCAGCCCCAGCATTTT. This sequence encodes CASSLGRGGNQPQHF.

In DNA, the CDR3 is TGTGCCAGCAGCCACGGTACAGGGTGGTACAATGAGCAGTTCTTC. Translated, it gives CASSHGTGWYNEQFF. The chain links TRBV14 to TRBJ2-1, with a tentative D call TRBD1 (6 bases). CDR1 is SGHDN, CDR2 FVKESK, per germline. Between the trimmed V and J ends, which lost 3 bases and 4 bases, there was a span of 13 bases. This CDR3 has 15 residues.

CDR3 sequence reads: CASSSTRVATNEKLFF. For the CDR3, the DNA is TGTGCCAGCAGCTCCACTCGGGTGGCGACTAATGAAAAACTGTTTTTT. The rearrangement joins TRBV7-6 to TRBJ1-4, with D uncertain. The CDR3 has 16 residues. Germline values: CDR1 SGHVS, CDR2 FNYEAQ. Trimming left V 4 bases short and J 2 bases short, with 14 bases between. The full variable domain, its missing parts supplied by reference TRBV7-6 and TRBJ1-4, is GAGVSQSPRYKVTKRGQDVALRCDPISGHVSLYWYRQALGQGPEFLTYFNYEAQQDKSGLPNDRFSAERPEGSISTLTIQRTEQRDSAMYRCASSSTRVATNEKLFFGSGTQLSVL.

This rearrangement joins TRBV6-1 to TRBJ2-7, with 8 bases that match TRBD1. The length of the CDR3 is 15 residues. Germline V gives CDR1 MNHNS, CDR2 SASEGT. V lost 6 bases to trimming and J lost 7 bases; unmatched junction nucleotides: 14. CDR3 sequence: CASSPGRDRPREQYF. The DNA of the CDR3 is TGTGCCAGCAGCCCAGGGCGGGACAGGCCTAGGGAGCAGTACTTC.